The 21 T cell receptor beta chains below all came from one sample that was sequenced in a study of regulatory T cells in long-lasting Graves disease. Time point noted: persistent/refractory GD, antithyroid drugs over 5 years with positive TRAb. Preparation of the TCR library used RNA extracted from PBMCs. Libraries of TCR beta came from iRepertoire HTBI primers plus Arm-PCR of CDR3 regions. TCRdb reanalysed the multiplex PCR reads using MiXCR and keeps one entry per CDR3 protein. The table includes approximately 400,000 distinct CDR3 sequences, about a fifth detected once. The sequenced sample was peripheral blood mononuclear cells (PBMCs), obtained when the disease was refractory, from a patient treated with antithyroid drugs. The receptors were sampled from a female donor with Graves disease.

This clonotype was observed many times. This sequence joins TRBV30 and TRBJ2-5; unclear D gene. Germline CDR1 is GTSNPN and CDR2 is SVGIG (reference sequence). The CDR3 sequence is 15 residues long. V was clipped by 0 bases and J by 0 bases, with 11 bases between them. The CDR3 DNA is TGTGCCTGGAGTGTCGGTTCCCAGTACCAAGAGACCCAGTACTTC. Its protein is CAWSVGSQYQETQYF.

This clonotype appeared many times. The chain has TRBV20-1 and TRBJ2-5, with 10 bases fitting TRBD2. Germline assignment: CDR1 DFQATT and CDR2 SNEGSKA (reference sequence). V lost 4 bases, J lost 5 bases, and 7 bases stayed unmatched. The CDR3 runs 14 residues. The CDR3 region has the DNA TGCAGTGCTACCCCTAGCGGGAGTAGGGAGACCCAGTACTTC. Its translation: CSATPSGSRETQYF.

In this sample, this clonotype turned up many times. The chain joins TRBV27 to TRBJ1-2, with D possibly TRBD1 on 5 matching bases. Germline CDR1 MNHEY, CDR2 SMNVEV (reference sequence). Trimming left V 7 bases short and J 6 bases short, with 18 bases between. This CDR3 contains 14 residues. CDR3 sequence: CASKRTNRENGYTF. The CDR3 coding sequence is TGTGCCAGCAAGCGGACAAACCGAGAAAATGGCTACACCTTC.

This clonotype was counted at least ten times. V usage is TRBV3-1 and J usage is TRBJ2-5; no clear D gene. The CDR3 contains 14 residues. V lost 0 bases and J lost 9, with 14 bases in between. Germline CDR1 and CDR2: LGHDT and YNNKEL (reference sequence). The CDR3 DNA follows: TGTGCCAGCAGCCAAGATGTGGCGAACGCAGCCCAGTACTTC. As protein: CASSQDVANAAQYF.

The rearrangement uses TRBV11-2 and TRBJ2-2; 10 positions agree with TRBD2. The CDR3 totals 16 residues. In germline, CDR1 is SGHAT, CDR2 FQNNGV. Losses at the gene ends were 4 bases for V and 5 bases for J; bases not matched to a gene: 7. The CDR3 protein is CASSYLAGDQTGELFF. The CDR3 coding sequence is TGTGCCAGCAGCTACCTAGCGGGAGATCAAACCGGGGAGCTGTTTTTT.

This clonotype has a handful of counts. This may be a read error: a much more frequent sequence differs by one nucleotide. This chain links TRBV15 with TRBJ1-2; TRBD1 is a possible D gene (5 bases). In germline, CDR1 is LNHNV, CDR2 YYDKDF (reference sequence). The CDR3 runs to 14 residues. CDR3: CATSRDTTAYGYIF. The CDR3 region has the DNA TGTGCCACCAGCAGAGATACGACAGCGTATGGCTACATCTTC.

This chain uses TRBV6-1 with TRBJ2-3; D unclear. The ends were cut back, 10 bases at V and 5 bases at J, with 7 bases in the middle. Germline lookup yields CDR1 MNHNS and CDR2 SASEGT. This CDR3 spans 10 amino acids. The CDR3 loop reads CAKSGDTQYF. CDR3 nucleotide sequence: TGTGCCAAGAGTGGAGATACGCAGTATTTT.

The chain uses TRBV11-2 and TRBJ2-5, with D possibly TRBD1 on 5 matching bases. Germline CDR1 reads SGHAT; CDR2 reads FQNNGV. V gave up 2 bases and J gave up 5 bases, with 18 bases separating them. The CDR3 runs to 16 residues. This CDR3 reads CASSLSSSLAGETQYF. The CDR3 region has the DNA TGTGCCAGCAGCTTAAGCAGTTCCCTGGCAGGGGAGACCCAGTACTTC.

This sequence joins TRBV20-1 and TRBJ2-3; TRBD2 is a possible D gene (6 bases). With 2 bases removed from V and 2 bases from J, the gap between germline ends came to 11 bases. Germline V gene data show CDR1 as DFQATT and CDR2 as SNEGSKA (reference sequence). The length of the CDR3 is 14 residues. CDR3 region: CSARLRGLTDTQYF. CDR3 bases: TGCAGTGCTAGATTGCGGGGACTCACAGATACGCAGTATTTT.

The V gene is TRBV20-1, the J gene TRBJ1-3; 7 bases are shared with TRBD1. Germline trimming cut 3 bases from V and 2 bases from J; bases unmatched to any gene: 4. This CDR3 comprises 14 residues. Per germline, CDR1 DFQATT and CDR2 SNEGSKA (reference sequence). As DNA, the CDR3 is TGCAGTGCTAGTCCCGACAGGGCTGGAAACACCATATATTTT. Translating it yields CSASPDRAGNTIYF.

The DNA for the CDR3 is TGTGCCAGCAGCTCCGGACAGGGGGTTGGTCAAGAGACCCAGTACTTC. Translating it yields CASSSGQGVGQETQYF. This chain joins TRBV7-9 and TRBJ2-5; 10 bases match TRBD1. The V gene's germline CDR1 is SEHNR and CDR2 FQNEAQ (reference sequence). The V gene end was trimmed by 4 bases and the J gene end by 2 bases; junction bases not matched to a gene: 7. The CDR3 contains 16 residues.

The gene calls are TRBV6-1 and TRBJ1-2, with TRBD1 identical over 7 bases. Losses at the gene ends were 5 bases for V and 0 bases for J; bases not matched to a gene: 6. Germline V CDR1 and CDR2: MNHNS, SASEGT. The CDR3 contains 15 residues. CDR3 loop: CASSTRTGPNYGYTF. CDR3 bases: TGTGCCAGCAGTACTCGGACAGGCCCTAACTATGGCTACACCTTC.

The chain joins TRBV9 to TRBJ1-2; D gene ambiguous. This CDR3 comprises 15 residues. The V gene lost 0 bases and the J gene lost 6 bases, with 15 bases spanning the gap. Germline CDR1 is SGDLS and CDR2 is YYNGEE. The CDR3 sequence is CASSVGGSGLDGYTF. Written as DNA, the CDR3 is TGTGCCAGCAGCGTAGGAGGGTCCGGGTTGGATGGCTACACCTTC.

Points on this clonotype: This may come from a read error, since a much larger clone is one base off. CDR3: CASRRGGDYGHTF. CDR3 DNA: TGTGCCAGCAGGAGAGGGGGCGACTATGGCCACACCTTC. The rearrangement links TRBV11-2 to TRBJ1-2; TRBD1 matches 7 bases. Germline CDR1 is SGHAT and CDR2 is FQNNGV. This CDR3 is 13 amino acids long.

The V gene is TRBV19, the J gene TRBJ2-7; D not resolved. CDR3 length: 14 residues. Germline assignment: CDR1 LNHDA and CDR2 SQIVND (reference sequence). V was shortened by 4 bases and J by 2 bases, with 12 bases between the two germline ends. The CDR3 protein is CASSTLDKTYEQYF. In nucleotides, the CDR3 is TGTGCCAGTAGTACCCTCGACAAGACCTACGAGCAGTACTTC.

This clonotype was seen at least ten times. This sequence joins TRBV28 and TRBJ2-7; 12 nucleotides align to TRBD2. CDR1 and CDR2 (germline): MDHEN, SYDVKM. The V gene end was trimmed by 6 bases and the J gene end by 0 bases; junction bases not matched to a gene: 6. This CDR3 has 16 amino acids. The CDR3 loop reads CASSSGTSGFSYEQYF. CDR3 DNA sequence: TGTGCCAGCAGCTCCGGGACTAGCGGGTTCTCCTACGAGCAGTACTTC.

The chain has TRBV15 and TRBJ2-2; D is tentatively TRBD1 or TRBD2 (5 bases each). Germline loops: CDR1 LNHNV, CDR2 YYDKDF (reference sequence). CDR3 size: 16 residues. The germline V and J ends were trimmed by 1 base and 4 bases, with 13 bases remaining between them. The CDR3, as DNA: TGTGCCACCAGCAGAGGAGCGCCGGGGCCCACCGGGGAGCTGTTTTTT. Amino acids: CATSRGAPGPTGELFF.

This clonotype was detected only a few times. The CDR3 region has the DNA TGCAGTGCTAGATCCTCGACAGGGGGCCGCAGACTAGCGGTTCAAGAGACCCAGTACTTC. It is translated as CSARSSTGGRRLAVQETQYF. V usage is TRBV20-1 and J usage is TRBJ2-5; tentatively, D is TRBD1 (10 bases). Germline CDR1 is DFQATT and CDR2 is SNEGSKA (reference sequence). This CDR3 contains 20 residues. V lost 2 bases to trimming and J lost 2 bases, with 30 bases between them.

V gene TRBV6-2 or TRBV6-3 combines with J gene TRBJ2-2; the match to TRBD2 covers 13 bases. Looked up from germline, CDR1 is MNHEY and CDR2 is SVGEGT. Trimming cost V 4 bases and J 8 bases; bases outside gene matches: 4. CDR3 length: 15 residues. In DNA form, the CDR3 reads TGTGCCAGCAGTTTGACTAGCGGGAGGATTGGGGAGCTGTTTTTT. Encoded protein: CASSLTSGRIGELFF.

The sample holds a few counts of this clonotype. The DNA for the CDR3 is TGTGCCTGGAGCCCTGGCGCTGGGGAAAATCAGCCCCAGCATTTT. Translated, it gives CAWSPGAGENQPQHF. V and J are TRBV30 and TRBJ1-5; the D is unclear. Germline lookup yields CDR1 GTSNPN and CDR2 SVGIG (reference sequence). This CDR3 region has 15 residues. The V and J ends lost 3 bases and 4 bases respectively, with 16 bases between them.

The rearrangement joins TRBV20-1 to TRBJ2-3; D might be TRBD1 (6 bases). CDR1 and CDR2 (germline): DFQATT, SNEGSKA (reference sequence). This CDR3 contains 12 residues. Trimming took off 6 bases at V and 5 bases at J, with 12 bases between the two ends. CDR3 in amino acids: CSATHREDTQYF. The CDR3 bases are TGCAGTGCAACCCACAGGGAAGATACGCAGTATTTT.